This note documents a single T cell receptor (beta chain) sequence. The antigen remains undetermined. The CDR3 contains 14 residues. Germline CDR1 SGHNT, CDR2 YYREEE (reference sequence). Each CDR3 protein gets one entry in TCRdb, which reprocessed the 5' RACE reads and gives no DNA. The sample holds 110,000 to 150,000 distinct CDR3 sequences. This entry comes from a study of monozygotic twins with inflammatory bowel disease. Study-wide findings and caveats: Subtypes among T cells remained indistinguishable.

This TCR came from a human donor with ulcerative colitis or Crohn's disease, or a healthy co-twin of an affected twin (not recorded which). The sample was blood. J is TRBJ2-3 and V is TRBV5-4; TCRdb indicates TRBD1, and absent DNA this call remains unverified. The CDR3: CASSRTGSSDTQYF.